These 12 T cell receptor beta chains were all obtained from the same sample, sequenced in a study of PD-L1 blockade in urothelial cancer. Clones were read by immunoSEQ multiplex PCR, and TCRdb kept only the in-frame ones, dropping some. Counted here are 40,000 or so clones, over 75% occurring once; the ten biggest clones make up about 17%. The sample here was PBMCs, taken around atezolizumab (anti-PD-L1) treatment. These receptors all come from a man in his fifties or sixties with urothelial cancer.

This clone counts as medium-sized. The chain is built from TRBV6-6 and TRBJ1-6; 8 bases align to TRBD1. Germline trimming cut 4 bases from V and 9 bases from J; bases unmatched to any gene: 2. The germline CDR1 and CDR2 sequences are MNHNY and SVGAGI (reference sequence). This CDR3 region has 13 residues. The CDR3 loop is CASSSGGGSPLHF. CDR3 DNA sequence: TGTGCCAGCAGTTCAGGGGGCGGTTCACCCCTCCACTTT.

The genes are TRBV18 and TRBJ1-5; 7 bases are a match to TRBD1. V was pared by 1 base and J by 5 bases, with 5 bases of the junction left unmatched. Germline V gene lookup returns CDR1 KGHSH and CDR2 LQKENI. The CDR3 sequence is 15 residues long. The CDR3 loop reads CASSPRTGTDQPQHF. The CDR3 DNA reads TGTGCCAGCTCACCACGTACCGGGACAGATCAGCCCCAGCATTTT.

This clone was observed once. This rearrangement joins TRBV28 to TRBJ2-5; D is perhaps TRBD2 (5 bases). V was cut by 5 bases and J by 4 bases, with 14 bases left in between. Germline V gene data show CDR1 as MDHEN and CDR2 as SYDVKM. This CDR3 comprises 14 residues. The CDR3: CASSAAGVGETQYF. The CDR3 nucleotides are TGTGCCAGCAGTGCCGCGGGTGTCGGAGAGACCCAGTACTTC.

The J gene is TRBJ2-3, the V gene TRBV4-1, with TRBD2 as a possible D gene (6 bases). V was cut by 0 bases and J by 3 bases, with 16 bases left in between. CDR3 length equals 17 residues. CDR1 is MGHRA, CDR2 YSYEKL, per germline. CDR3 nucleotides: TGCGCCAGCAGCCAAGACATTAGCGGATCGGAAACAGATACGCAGTATTTT. Its translation: CASSQDISGSETDTQYF.

This clone was seen once. The chain is built from TRBV28 and TRBJ1-6; weak D call: TRBD1 (5 bases). The CDR3 contains 15 residues. V was shortened by 11 bases and J by 0 bases, with 14 bases between the two germline ends. From germline, CDR1 is MDHEN and CDR2 SYDVKM. The CDR3 DNA follows: TGTGCCGCCCAGGGCAGGAGCTCCTATAATTCACCCCTCCACTTT. Translation: CAAQGRSSYNSPLHF.

CDR3 DNA sequence: TGCGCCAGCAGCCGCCGCCCGGACAGGGACTACGAGCAGTACTTC. It specifies CASSRRPDRDYEQYF. The genes are TRBV5-1 and TRBJ2-7, with 8 bases matching TRBD1. The V gene end was trimmed by 4 bases and the J gene end by 3 bases; junction bases not matched to a gene: 9. Per the germline V gene, CDR1 is SGHRS and CDR2 is YFSETQ. The CDR3 is made up of 15 amino acids.

The chain combines TRBV7-8 with TRBJ2-7; 8 bases line up with TRBD1. Germline lookup yields CDR1 SGHVS and CDR2 FQNEAQ. V lost 7 bases to trimming and J lost 4 bases; unmatched junction nucleotides: 9. This CDR3 has 14 amino acids. The DNA for the CDR3 is TGTGCCAGCACGCGATCGACAGGGGTATACGAGCAGTACTTC. Translated: CASTRSTGVYEQYF.

The gene calls are TRBV15 and TRBJ1-1; D remains ambiguous. CDR1 is LNHNV and CDR2 is YYDKDF in the germline V gene (reference sequence). There are 16 residues in the CDR3. The V end lost 5 bases, the J end lost 5 bases, and 21 bases lay between the germline ends. CDR3 loop: CATSGRRGFGWTEAFF. The CDR3, as DNA: TGTGCCACCAGCGGACGCCGGGGATTCGGGTGGACTGAAGCTTTCTTT.

The chain couples TRBV10-1 to TRBJ1-1, with D possibly TRBD1 on 5 matching bases. The germline gives CDR1 WNHNN, CDR2 SYGVQD (reference sequence). V was trimmed by 1 base and J by 2 bases, leaving 11 bases between them. The CDR3 totals 15 residues. CDR3 in amino acids: CASSEFGGPNTEAFF. CDR3 nucleotide sequence: TGCGCCAGCAGTGAGTTCGGGGGACCAAACACTGAAGCTTTCTTT.

The chain joins TRBV21-1 to TRBJ2-7; TRBD1, as called in the table, went unchecked against the DNA. TRBV21-1 is shown as a pseudogene. CDR3 length: 15 amino acids. CDR3 sequence: CASSKRTGRSYEQYF. DNA for the CDR3: TGTGCCAGCAGCAAACGGACAGGGCGCTCCTACGAGCAGTACTTC.

The chain recombines TRBV4-2 with TRBJ1-3; 10 bases match TRBD1. The V gene end was trimmed by 4 bases and the J gene end by 3 bases; junction bases not matched to a gene: 3. Looked up from germline, CDR1 is LGHNA and CDR2 is YNFKEQ. The CDR3 length is 15 residues. CDR3 coding DNA: TGTGCCAGCAGCCCGGGACAGGGGTTTGGAAACACCATATATTTT. This codes for CASSPGQGFGNTIYF.

This clone came up once. The gene calls are TRBV27 and TRBJ2-1; D gene uncertain. V lost 2 bases and J 0 bases, leaving 8 bases between the germline ends. The CDR3 has 15 amino acids. Germline CDR1 and CDR2: MNHEY and SMNVEV (reference sequence). The CDR3 sequence is CASSLGESSYNEQFF. The DNA of the CDR3 is TGTGCCAGCAGTTTAGGTGAGAGCTCCTACAATGAGCAGTTCTTC.